Each of the 12 T cell receptor beta chains below was sequenced from the same sample in a study of T-cell memory formation after mild COVID-19. TCRdb ran MiXCR on the 5' RACE reads and lists one entry per CDR3 protein. Among about 180,000 distinct CDR3 sequences listed, about a fifth were seen once. The material sequenced was PBMCs or a T cell subset sorted from them (not recorded which). These TCRs come from a man between 18 and 29 years old who had mild COVID-19 (a few samples of this study predate the infection). Cell type and time point are not known.

The V and J genes are TRBV4-3 and TRBJ1-5, with 8 bases lining up with TRBD1. V lost 2 bases to trimming and J lost 5 bases; unmatched junction nucleotides: 2. The CDR3 runs 14 residues. Germline V gives CDR1 LGHNA, CDR2 YSLEER. The CDR3 DNA is TGCGCCAGCAGCCAAAACAGGGGGGATCAGCCCCAGCATTTT. Its translation is CASSQNRGDQPQHF.

This clonotype was observed a handful of times. The rearrangement links TRBV29-1 to TRBJ1-2; perhaps TRBD1 as D (6 bases). Germline-derived CDR1 and CDR2 are SQVTM and ANQGSEA. This CDR3 region has 13 residues. V was shortened by 2 bases and J by 8 bases, with 15 bases between the two germline ends. The CDR3 DNA follows: TGCAGCGTTGAAAGAAGGGGGAGGAACGGCTACACCTTC. It translates to CSVERRGRNGYTF.

This rearrangement joins TRBV6-5 to TRBJ2-1; tentatively, D is TRBD1 (6 bases). The CDR3 totals 16 residues. Trimming removed 2 bases at V and 6 bases at J, with 17 bases between. The germline V gene has CDR1 MNHEY and CDR2 SVGAGI. CDR3 sequence: CASSYGGAGGRNEQFF. In DNA, the CDR3 is TGTGCCAGCAGTTACGGGGGCGCAGGCGGGCGCAATGAGCAGTTCTTC.

This clonotype has more than one count but fewer than ten. J is TRBJ1-2 and V is TRBV2; D unresolved. In germline, CDR1 is SNHLY, CDR2 FYNNEI. CDR3 length equals 13 residues. V was shortened by 1 base and J by 6 bases, with 9 bases between the two germline ends. The CDR3 DNA reads TGTGCCAGCAGTGAAGACCAGGTCCATGGCTACACCTTC. Amino acid sequence: CASSEDQVHGYTF.

This clonotype has more than one count but fewer than ten. The V and J genes are TRBV7-2 and TRBJ2-5; TRBD1 matches 9 bases. Germline V gene data show CDR1 as SGHTA and CDR2 as FQGNSA. J lost 2 bases, V lost 4 bases, and 8 bases had no gene match. The CDR3 totals 16 residues. For the CDR3, the DNA is TGTGCCAGCAGCTCAAAGAACAGGGGGCGTCAAGAGACCCAGTACTTC. Its translation is CASSSKNRGRQETQYF.

This chain links TRBV7-2 with TRBJ2-5; 11 positions agree with TRBD2. The CDR3 has 18 residues. The V and J ends lost 5 bases and 5 bases, in that order; junction bases with no gene match: 16. CDR1 is SGHTA and CDR2 is FQGNSA in the germline V gene. The CDR3: CASSPKGVSGGAYETQYF. The DNA for the CDR3 is TGTGCCAGCAGCCCCAAAGGAGTTAGCGGGGGGGCCTACGAGACCCAGTACTTC.

This clonotype has a handful of counts. The V gene is TRBV7-7, the J gene TRBJ1-2, with D perhaps matching TRBD1 (6 bases). This CDR3 comprises 15 residues. Germline CDR1 SSHAT, CDR2 FNYEAQ (reference sequence). V was clipped by 5 bases and J by 3 bases, with 16 bases between them. DNA for the CDR3: TGTGCCAGCAGCCCCTACAGGGCACACTACTATGGCTACACCTTC. This encodes CASSPYRAHYYGYTF.

The chain employs TRBV6-5 and TRBJ1-3; TRBD1 is a possible D gene (5 bases). V dropped 6 bases and J dropped 8 bases, with 17 bases sitting between them. The CDR3 runs to 14 residues. The germline V gene has CDR1 MNHEY and CDR2 SVGAGI. This CDR3 reads CASRFRVSVDTIYF. Here the CDR3 DNA reads TGTGCCAGCAGATTCAGGGTCTCGGTGGACACCATATATTTT.

This clonotype was detected only a few times. V and J are TRBV5-5 and TRBJ2-6; D remains ambiguous. This CDR3 is 15 amino acids long. Germline assignment: CDR1 SGHKS and CDR2 YYEKEE (reference sequence). V was pared by 2 bases and J by 0 bases, with 6 bases between. The CDR3 nucleotides are TGTGCCAGCAGCTTTGCGGACTCTGGGGCCAACGTCCTGACTTTC. The encoded protein is CASSFADSGANVLTF.

This clonotype was seen a few times. The rearrangement links TRBV23-1 to TRBJ2-2; TRBD1 matches 7 bases. TRBV23-1 carries the ORF label, with uncertain function. The CDR3 extends over 13 amino acids. J was trimmed by 4 bases and V by 9 bases; bases with no gene match: 5. The DNA of the CDR3 is TGCGCCAGTACTCAGGGGGTCACCGGGGAGCTGTTTTTT. Protein product: CASTQGVTGELFF.

A few counts support this clonotype. The chain links TRBV7-3 to TRBJ2-1; TRBD2 aligns across 10 bases. The CDR3 consists of 15 residues. V lost 3 bases to trimming and J lost 4 bases; unmatched junction nucleotides: 3. The germline V gene encodes CDR1 SGHTA and CDR2 FQGTGA. The CDR3 loop reads CASSFSGGRYNEQFF. The CDR3 bases are TGTGCCAGCAGCTTTAGCGGGGGGCGGTACAATGAGCAGTTCTTC.

The V gene is TRBV29-1, the J gene TRBJ2-3; 9 bases fit TRBD1. CDR1 is SQVTM, CDR2 ANQGSEA, per germline. CDR3 length: 14 residues. The ends lost 7 bases at V and 3 bases at J; junction bases unmatched: 8. For the CDR3, the DNA is TGCAGCGCCCCGGGGACAGGGCTGACAGATACGCAGTATTTT. This sequence encodes CSAPGTGLTDTQYF.